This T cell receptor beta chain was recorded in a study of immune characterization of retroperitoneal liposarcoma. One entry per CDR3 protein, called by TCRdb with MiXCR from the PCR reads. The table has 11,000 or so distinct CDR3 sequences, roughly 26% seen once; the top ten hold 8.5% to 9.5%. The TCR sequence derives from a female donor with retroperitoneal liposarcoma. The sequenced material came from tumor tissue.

Here the CDR3 reads CASSEDGRGVHEQYF. The CDR3 nucleotides are TGTGCCAGCAGTGAGGATGGCAGAGGGGTGCACGAGCAGTACTTC. The J gene is TRBJ2-7, the V gene TRBV25-1, with D tentatively TRBD1 or TRBD2 (5 bases each). Deletions cut 3 bases from V and 5 bases from J, with 17 bases between. The CDR3 sequence is 15 residues long. CDR1 and CDR2 from the germline V gene are MGHDK and SYGVNS.